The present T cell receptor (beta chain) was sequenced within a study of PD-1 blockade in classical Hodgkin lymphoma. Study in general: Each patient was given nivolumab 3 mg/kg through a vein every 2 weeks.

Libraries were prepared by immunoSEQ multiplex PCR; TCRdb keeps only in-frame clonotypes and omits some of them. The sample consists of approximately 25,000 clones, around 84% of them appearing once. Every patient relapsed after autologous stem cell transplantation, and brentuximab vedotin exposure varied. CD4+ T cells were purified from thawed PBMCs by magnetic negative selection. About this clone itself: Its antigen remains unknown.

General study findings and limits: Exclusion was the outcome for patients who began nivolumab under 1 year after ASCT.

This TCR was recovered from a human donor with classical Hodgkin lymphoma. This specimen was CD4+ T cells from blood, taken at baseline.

CDR3: CASSSRGGTYNEQFF. CDR3 DNA sequence: TGTGCCAGCAGCTCACGGGGTGGGACCTACAATGAGCAGTTCTTC. The chain recombines TRBV7-2 with TRBJ2-1; tentative D call: TRBD2 (5 bases). The length of the CDR3 is 15 residues. V dropped 4 bases and J dropped 2 bases, with 12 bases sitting between them. Germline V gene data show CDR1 as SGHTA and CDR2 as FQGNSA. The full variable domain, rest sourced from reference TRBV7-2 and TRBJ2-1, is GAGVSQSPSNKVTEKGKDVELRCDPISGHTALYWYRQSLGQGLEFLIYFQGNSAPDKSGLPSDRFSAERTGGSVSTLTIQRTQQEDSAVYLCASSSRGGTYNEQFFGPGTRLTVL.